This is a list of T cell receptor beta chains from one sample in a study of blood T cell repertoires in COVID-19. Profiled with immunoSEQ multiplex PCR; TCRdb holds only in-frame clones, not every one. The table includes around 150,000 clones, 92% detected once. Source material: peripheral blood. Receptors were obtained from a young man with COVID-19, enrolled during active disease. Both conserved end residues are trimmed from each CDR3.

j_gene	v_gene	CDR3aa
TRBJ1-1	TRBV6-5	ASSRQTNTEAF
TRBJ1-2	TRBV6-5	ASSYSRGYGYT
TRBJ1-2	TRBV25-1	ASSEGTWEGVGYT
TRBJ2-1	TRBV5-1	ASRAPSSSMGF
TRBJ2-5	TRBV7-2	ASSLELAGVQETQY
TRBJ1-5	TRBV6-5	ASSYSEGDQPQH
TRBJ1-5	TRBV4-3	ASSQDSSIGPQH
TRBJ1-2	TRBV5-1	ASSLAGAGAKNNYGYT
TRBJ1-5	TRBV30	AWRLGGAGNQPQH
TRBJ2-3	TRBV6-2/TRBV6-3	ASSYHRGRYETDTQY
TRBJ2-7	TRBV21-1	ASSKAQGVTGEQY
TRBJ2-3	TRBV5-1	ASSFLLASGTDTQY
TRBJ1-5	TRBV2	ASSEYGTGKGQPQH
TRBJ2-1	TRBV5-4	ASSPGTSPHNEQF
TRBJ2-1	TRBV11-3	ASSLDQGGSARTGEQF
TRBJ2-2	TRBV3-1/TRBV3-2	ASSSYGGELF
TRBJ1-1	TRBV19	ASSPTQGARTEAF
TRBJ1-5	TRBV7-7	ASSRDKRVNQPQH
TRBJ2-1	TRBV10-2	ASSTIAGGLSEQF
TRBJ2-7	TRBV27	ASSLSLAGVYEQY
TRBJ1-1	TRBV11-2	ASTSDRGGEAF
TRBJ2-7	TRBV7-9	ASSLDPRSSGSYEQY
TRBJ2-7	TRBV7-9	ASSRTPPYGTDTYEQY
TRBJ2-2	TRBV9	ASSVKRLAPGISGELF
TRBJ1-5	TRBV28	ASSLWTGYNQPQH
TRBJ2-2	TRBV28	ASTRGGHRELF
TRBJ1-1	TRBV7-8	ASSPRTGAGVNTEAF
TRBJ2-7	TRBV25-1	ASSGNRIGTGGHEQY
TRBJ1-2	TRBV7-9	ASSPPRAGLANYGYT
TRBJ2-2	TRBV6-5	ASSYWTTGELF
TRBJ2-2	TRBV28	ASSLNTGELF
TRBJ1-5	TRBV7-2	ASSLQGNRDQPQH
TRBJ1-5	TRBV6-2/TRBV6-3	ASSYPGQLYNQPQH
TRBJ2-1	TRBV19	ASSEGLAGQWEQF
TRBJ1-1	TRBV29-1	SGGTANTEAF
TRBJ1-1	TRBV18	ASSGTGGYNEAF
TRBJ1-1	TRBV7-9	ASSLLPQGATLRTEAF
TRBJ2-4	TRBV5-8	ASSFGTGGNIQY
TRBJ2-1	TRBV7-6	ASSLSGQGHNEQF
TRBJ2-6	TRBV4-3	ASSQDPGYGANVLT
TRBJ2-5	TRBV2	ASSESGLTFQETQY
TRBJ1-2	TRBV29-1	SARGIGTYYGYT
TRBJ2-5	TRBV15	ATSRDFEQVTQY
TRBJ2-3	TRBV5-6	ASSFLGATDTQY
TRBJ2-2	TRBV2	ASAPTAVGELF
TRBJ1-5	TRBV21-1	ASTKGQGAQPQH
TRBJ2-2	TRBV7-7	ASSFFSAGNTGELF
TRBJ1-1	TRBV6-5	ASSSGGWSTEAF
TRBJ1-1	TRBV6-4	ASTEYPGYSEAF
TRBJ2-7	TRBV28	ATLFQRAVNEQY
TRBJ1-5	TRBV24-1	ATSDLRHVNQPQH
TRBJ2-7	TRBV19	ASSFPDMGPHEQY
TRBJ1-1	TRBV7-9	ASSLSVNTEAF
TRBJ1-2	TRBV27	ASSFLFRGRTGSYGYT
TRBJ2-3	TRBV10-3	AISLDPQSFSTDTQY
TRBJ1-4	TRBV5-6	ASSSRGGVGEKLF